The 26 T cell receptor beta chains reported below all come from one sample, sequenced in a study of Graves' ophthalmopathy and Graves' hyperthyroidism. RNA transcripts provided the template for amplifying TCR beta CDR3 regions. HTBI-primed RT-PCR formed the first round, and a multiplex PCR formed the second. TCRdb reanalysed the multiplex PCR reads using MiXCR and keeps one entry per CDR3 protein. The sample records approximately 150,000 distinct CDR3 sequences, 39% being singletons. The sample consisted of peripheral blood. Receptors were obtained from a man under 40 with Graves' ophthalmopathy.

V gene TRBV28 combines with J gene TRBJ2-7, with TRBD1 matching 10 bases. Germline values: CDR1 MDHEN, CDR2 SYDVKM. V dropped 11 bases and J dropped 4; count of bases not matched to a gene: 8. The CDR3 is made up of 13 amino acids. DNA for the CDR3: TGTGCCTCCGTCCCGGGACAGGGGTACGAGCAGTACTTC. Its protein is CASVPGQGYEQYF.

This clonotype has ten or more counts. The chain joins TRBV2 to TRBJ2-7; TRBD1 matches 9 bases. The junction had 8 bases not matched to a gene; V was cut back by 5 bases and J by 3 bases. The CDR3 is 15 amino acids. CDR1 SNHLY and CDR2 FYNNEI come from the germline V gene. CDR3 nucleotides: TGTGCCAGCAGTACCGGGACAGGGAGGGTCTACGAGCAGTACTTC. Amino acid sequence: CASSTGTGRVYEQYF.

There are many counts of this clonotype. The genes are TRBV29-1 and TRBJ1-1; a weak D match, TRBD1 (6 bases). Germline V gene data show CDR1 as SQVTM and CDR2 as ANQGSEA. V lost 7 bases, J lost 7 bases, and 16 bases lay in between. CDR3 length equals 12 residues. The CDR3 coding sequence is TGCAGCGCGCACGGTAGGGGGTTTGAAGCTTTCTTT. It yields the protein CSAHGRGFEAFF.

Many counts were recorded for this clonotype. In DNA form, the CDR3 reads TGCGCCAGCACCGGACAAGTGAACACTGAAGCTTTCTTT. Translating it yields CASTGQVNTEAFF. V is TRBV5-1 and J is TRBJ1-1; D perhaps matches TRBD1 (5 bases). The V gene lost 6 bases and the J gene lost 0 bases, with 9 bases spanning the gap. Germline CDR1 SGHRS, CDR2 YFSETQ. The CDR3 length is 13 residues.

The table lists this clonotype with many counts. The DNA for the CDR3 is TGCGCCAGCAGCTTGGTGGGGACCACTGAAGCTTTCTTT. Protein sequence: CASSLVGTTEAFF. The chain couples TRBV5-1 to TRBJ1-1; D might be TRBD1 (5 bases). The CDR3 is made up of 13 amino acids. In germline, CDR1 is SGHRS, CDR2 YFSETQ. With 0 bases removed from V and 4 bases from J, the gap between germline ends came to 7 bases.

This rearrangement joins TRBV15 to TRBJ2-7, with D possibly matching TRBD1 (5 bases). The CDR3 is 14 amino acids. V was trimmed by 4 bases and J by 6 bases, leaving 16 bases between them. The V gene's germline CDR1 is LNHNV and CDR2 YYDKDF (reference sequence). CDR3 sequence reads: CATSKAGQGREQYF. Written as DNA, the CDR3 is TGTGCCACCAGCAAAGCAGGCCAGGGTCGCGAGCAGTACTTC.

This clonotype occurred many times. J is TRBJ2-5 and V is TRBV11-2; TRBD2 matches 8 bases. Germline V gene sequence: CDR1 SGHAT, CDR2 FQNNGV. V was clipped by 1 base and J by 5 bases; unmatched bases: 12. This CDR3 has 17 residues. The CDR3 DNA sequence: TGTGCCAGCAGCTTAGTTGGACGCGGGGGGCGGCGGGAGACCCAGTACTTC. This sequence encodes CASSLVGRGGRRETQYF.

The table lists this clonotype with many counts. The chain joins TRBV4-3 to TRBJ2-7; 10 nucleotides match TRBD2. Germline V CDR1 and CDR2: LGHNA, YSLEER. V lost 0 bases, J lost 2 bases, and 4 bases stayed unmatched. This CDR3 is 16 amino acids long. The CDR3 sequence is CASSQDASGGAYEQYF. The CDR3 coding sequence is TGCGCCAGCAGCCAAGATGCCAGCGGGGGGGCCTACGAGCAGTACTTC.

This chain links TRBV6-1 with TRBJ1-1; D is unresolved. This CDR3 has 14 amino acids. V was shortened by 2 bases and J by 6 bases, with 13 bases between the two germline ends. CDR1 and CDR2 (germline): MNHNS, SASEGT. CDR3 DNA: TGTGCCAGCAGTGAAATCTATGATATTGCTGAAGCTTTCTTT. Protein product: CASSEIYDIAEAFF.

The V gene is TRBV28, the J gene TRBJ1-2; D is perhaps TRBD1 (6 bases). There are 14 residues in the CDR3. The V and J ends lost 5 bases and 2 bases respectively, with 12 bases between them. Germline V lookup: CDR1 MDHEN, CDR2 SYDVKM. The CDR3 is CASSRTDSNYGYTF. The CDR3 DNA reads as TGTGCCAGCAGTCGAACGGACAGCAACTATGGCTACACCTTC.

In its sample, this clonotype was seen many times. The CDR3 DNA is TGTGCCAGCAGTCCGGACGGCCCCTCCTACGAGCAGTACTTC. As protein: CASSPDGPSYEQYF. The chain has TRBV12-3 or TRBV12-4 and TRBJ2-7, with no clear D. Trimming removed 5 bases at V and 0 bases at J, with 11 bases between. This CDR3 spans 14 amino acids.

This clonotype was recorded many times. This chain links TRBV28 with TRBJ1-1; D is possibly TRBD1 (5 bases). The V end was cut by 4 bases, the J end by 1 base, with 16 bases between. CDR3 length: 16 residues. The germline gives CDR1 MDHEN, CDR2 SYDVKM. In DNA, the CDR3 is TGTGCCAGCAGTTCCCCTCCCCGGGACTGGAACACTGAAGCTTTCTTT. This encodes CASSSPPRDWNTEAFF.

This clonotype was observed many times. The CDR3 region is CASSPGGVSNQPQHF. The CDR3 nucleotides are TGTGCCAGCAGCCCAGGTGGAGTTAGCAATCAGCCCCAGCATTTT. The chain carries TRBV7-2 and TRBJ1-5; D uncertain. The V end was cut by 5 bases, the J end by 0 bases, with 11 bases between. The germline V gene has CDR1 SGHTA and CDR2 FQGNSA. CDR3 size: 15 residues.

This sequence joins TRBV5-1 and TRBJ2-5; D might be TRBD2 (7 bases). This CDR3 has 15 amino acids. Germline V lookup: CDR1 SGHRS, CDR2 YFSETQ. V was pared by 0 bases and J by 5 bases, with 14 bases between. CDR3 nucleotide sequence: TGCGCCAGCAGCTTGGTTGGGGGGGCGCAGGAGACCCAGTACTTC. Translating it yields CASSLVGGAQETQYF.

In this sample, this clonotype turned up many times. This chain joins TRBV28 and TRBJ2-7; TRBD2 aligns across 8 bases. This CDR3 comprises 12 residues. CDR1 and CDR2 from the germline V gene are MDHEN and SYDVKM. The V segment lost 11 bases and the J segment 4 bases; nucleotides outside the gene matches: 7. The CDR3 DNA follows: TGTGCCGGACATAGCGGGACATACGAGCAGTACTTC. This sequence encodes CAGHSGTYEQYF.

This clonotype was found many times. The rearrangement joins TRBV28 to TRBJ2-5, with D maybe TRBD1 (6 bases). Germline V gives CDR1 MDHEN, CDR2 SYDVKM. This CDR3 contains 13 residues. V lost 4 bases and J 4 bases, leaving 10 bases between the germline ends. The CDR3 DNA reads TGTGCCAGCAGTTACAGGGATGGAGAGACCCAGTACTTC. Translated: CASSYRDGETQYF. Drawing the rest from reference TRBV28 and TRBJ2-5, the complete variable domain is DVKVTQSSRYLVKRTGEKVFLECVQDMDHENMFWYRQDPGLGLRLIYFSYDVKMKEKGDIPEGYSVSREKKERFSLILESASTNQTSMYLCASSYRDGETQYFGPGTRLLVL.

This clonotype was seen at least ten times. The CDR3: CASRSDAQPQHF. The CDR3 DNA reads TGTGCCAGCAGATCGGACGCTCAGCCCCAGCATTTT. The chain uses TRBV2 and TRBJ1-5; D not certain. The CDR3 runs to 12 residues. Germline assignment: CDR1 SNHLY and CDR2 FYNNEI. V shed 6 bases and J shed 6 bases, with 9 bases lying between them.

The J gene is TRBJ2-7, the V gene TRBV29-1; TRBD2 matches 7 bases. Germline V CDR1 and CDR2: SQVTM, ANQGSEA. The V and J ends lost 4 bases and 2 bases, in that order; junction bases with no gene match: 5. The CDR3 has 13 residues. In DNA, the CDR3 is TGCAGCGTTGTGCCCAGCGGGACCTACGAGCAGTACTTC. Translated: CSVVPSGTYEQYF.

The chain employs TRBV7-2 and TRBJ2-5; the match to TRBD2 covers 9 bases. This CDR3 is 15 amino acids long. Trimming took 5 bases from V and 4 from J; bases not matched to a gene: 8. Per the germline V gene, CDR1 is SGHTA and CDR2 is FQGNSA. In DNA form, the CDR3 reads TGTGCCAGCAGCCGACTAGCGGCGGGGGGAGAGACCCAGTACTTC. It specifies CASSRLAAGGETQYF.

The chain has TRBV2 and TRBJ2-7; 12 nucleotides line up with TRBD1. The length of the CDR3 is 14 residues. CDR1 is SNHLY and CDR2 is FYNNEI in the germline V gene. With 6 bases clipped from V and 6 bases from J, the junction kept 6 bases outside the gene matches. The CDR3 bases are TGTGCCAGCAGACCGGGACAGGGGGCTCTCGAGCAGTACTTC. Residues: CASRPGQGALEQYF.

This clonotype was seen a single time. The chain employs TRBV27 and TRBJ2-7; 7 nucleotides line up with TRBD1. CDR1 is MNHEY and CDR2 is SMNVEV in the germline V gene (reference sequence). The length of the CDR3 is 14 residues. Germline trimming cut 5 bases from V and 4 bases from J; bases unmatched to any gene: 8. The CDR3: CASSLRGGMYEQYF. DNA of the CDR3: TGTGCCAGCAGTCTGCGAGGGGGCATGTACGAGCAGTACTTC.

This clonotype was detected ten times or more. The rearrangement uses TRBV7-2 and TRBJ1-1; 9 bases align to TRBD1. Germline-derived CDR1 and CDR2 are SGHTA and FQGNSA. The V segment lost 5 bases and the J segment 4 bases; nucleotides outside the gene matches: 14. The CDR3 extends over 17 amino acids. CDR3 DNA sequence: TGTGCCAGCAGCCCTGTCCCGGGACAGGGACGCGGCACTGAAGCTTTCTTT. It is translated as CASSPVPGQGRGTEAFF.

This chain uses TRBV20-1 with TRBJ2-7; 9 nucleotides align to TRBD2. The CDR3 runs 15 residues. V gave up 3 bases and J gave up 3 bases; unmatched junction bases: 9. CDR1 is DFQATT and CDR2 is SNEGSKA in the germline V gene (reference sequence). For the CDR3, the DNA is TGCAGTGCTAGTTCGCGGGAGGGCGGGATCTACGAGCAGTACTTC. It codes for CSASSREGGIYEQYF.

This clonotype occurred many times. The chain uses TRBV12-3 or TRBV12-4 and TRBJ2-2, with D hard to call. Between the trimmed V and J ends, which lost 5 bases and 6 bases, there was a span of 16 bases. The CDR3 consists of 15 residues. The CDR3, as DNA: TGTGCCAGCAGTACGACCGGGTCATTGGCCGGGGAGCTGTTTTTT. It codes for CASSTTGSLAGELFF.

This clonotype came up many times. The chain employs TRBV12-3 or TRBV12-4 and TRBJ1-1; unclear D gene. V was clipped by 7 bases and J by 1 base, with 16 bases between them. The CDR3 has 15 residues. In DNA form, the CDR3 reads TGTGCCAGCACCAAACCCCCGCTGGGGAACACTGAAGCTTTCTTT. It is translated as CASTKPPLGNTEAFF.

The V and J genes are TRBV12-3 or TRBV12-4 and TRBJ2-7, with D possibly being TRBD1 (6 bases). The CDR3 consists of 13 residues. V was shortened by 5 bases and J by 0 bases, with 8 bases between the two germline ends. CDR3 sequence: CASSGQTSYEQYF. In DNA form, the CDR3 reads TGTGCCAGCAGTGGACAGACCTCCTACGAGCAGTACTTC.